The T cell receptor beta chain described here comes from a study of radiation and T cells in renal cell carcinoma. Treatment specified: 15 Gy SBRT to primary tumor, nephrectomy 4 weeks later. The method was immunoSEQ multiplex PCR; TCRdb's version includes in-frame clones alone and lacks a portion of them. The repertoire holds 15,000 to 20,000 clones, 55% seen once, with approximately 12% in the top ten. The sequencing here drew on tumor tissue, taken from a patient whose treatment included radiotherapy and nephrectomy. The TCR sequence derives from a man between 50 and 59 years old with renal cell carcinoma.

The CDR3 spells CASSTLWGGADTQYF. CDR3 coding DNA: TGTGCCAGCAGCACACTATGGGGTGGCGCAGATACGCAGTATTTT. This sequence joins TRBV11-2 and TRBJ2-3; D is unresolved. The V gene's germline CDR1 is SGHAT and CDR2 FQNNGV. V lost 5 bases to trimming and J lost 4 bases, with 16 bases between them. This CDR3 spans 15 amino acids.